One and the same sample provided the 10 T cell receptor beta chains below, sequenced in a study of T cell repertoires in cytomegalovirus infection. TCRdb redid the calling of the reads with MiXCR, one entry per CDR3 protein. The sample has about 340,000 distinct CDR3 sequences; about 27% are singletons. These receptors have no identified antigens. Sequences were derived from cultured PBMCs, sampled from culture after CMV antigen stimulation. These receptors were collected from a human donor in good health (CMV status not recorded). Some clones in this sample may be carry-over from other donors' samples.

This clonotype was seen a handful of times. The DNA of the CDR3 is TGTGCCAGCAGTGAGGGAGACCACACAGATACGCAGTATTTT. It yields the protein CASSEGDHTDTQYF. This rearrangement joins TRBV6-4 to TRBJ2-3; D might be TRBD2 (5 bases). CDR3 length equals 14 residues. Germline loops: CDR1 MRHNA, CDR2 SNTAGT. Deletions cut 3 bases from V and 2 bases from J, with 9 bases between.

Worth noting for this clonotype: This may come from a read error, since a much larger clone is one base off. The genes are TRBV7-2 and TRBJ1-3, with D perhaps TRBD1 (5 bases). CDR3 length: 16 amino acids. Germline loops: CDR1 SGHTA, CDR2 FQGNSA. CDR3: CASSPRDPRAGSTIYF. The CDR3 DNA follows: TGTGCCAGCAGCCCACGGGACCCTCGGGCTGGAAGCACCATATATTTT.

The chain couples TRBV6-6 to TRBJ2-3; perhaps TRBD2 as D (6 bases). This CDR3 contains 19 residues. V was pared by 0 bases and J by 5 bases, with 24 bases between. The germline gives CDR1 MNHNY, CDR2 SVGAGI (reference sequence). The CDR3 sequence: CASSYSAARRRGYGDTQYF. The CDR3 region has the DNA TGTGCCAGCAGTTACTCGGCCGCGCGGAGGAGGGGATATGGAGATACGCAGTATTTT.

V and J are TRBV7-2 and TRBJ1-2; possibly TRBD1 for D (5 bases). The CDR3 covers 15 residues. Between the trimmed V and J ends, which lost 2 bases and 6 bases, there was a span of 16 bases. Germline CDR1 SGHTA, CDR2 FQGNSA. Here the CDR3 reads CASSLSLRGEDGYTF. In nucleotides, the CDR3 is TGTGCCAGCAGCTTAAGCCTTCGGGGGGAAGATGGCTACACCTTC.

The rearrangement links TRBV7-8 to TRBJ2-1; D may match TRBD1 or TRBD2 (5 bases each). V lost 5 bases to trimming and J lost 8 bases, with 13 bases between them. CDR3 size: 13 residues. CDR1 SGHVS and CDR2 FQNEAQ come from the germline V gene. The CDR3 bases are TGTGCCAGCAGCCCCTGGGGGTCCGATGAGCAGTTCTTC. Translating gives CASSPWGSDEQFF.

The chain is built from TRBV5-6 and TRBJ2-5; 12 bases map to TRBD2. The CDR3 totals 16 residues. V lost 4 bases to trimming and J lost 1 base; unmatched junction nucleotides: 5. CDR1 SGHDT and CDR2 YYEEEE come from the germline V gene. This CDR3 reads CASSPGLAGLQETQYF. Here the CDR3 DNA reads TGTGCCAGCAGCCCGGGACTAGCGGGCCTCCAAGAGACCCAGTACTTC.

This clonotype is judged medium-sized. The J gene is TRBJ1-2, the V gene TRBV28; TRBD1 matches at 7 bases. Germline V gives CDR1 MDHEN, CDR2 SYDVKM. V trimming: 6 bases; J trimming: 7 bases; junction bases outside the gene matches: 8. This CDR3 contains 13 residues. DNA of the CDR3: TGTGCCAGCAGGCCCGCAGGGGGGGCTGGCTACACCTTC. Its protein product is CASRPAGGAGYTF.

The chain links TRBV7-3 to TRBJ2-3, with a tentative D call TRBD2 (7 bases). The CDR3 length is 16 residues. V dropped 4 bases and J dropped 2 bases, with 16 bases sitting between them. Germline CDR1 reads SGHTA; CDR2 reads FQGTGA. CDR3 nucleotide sequence: TGTGCCAGCAGCTCTAGCTACGGGGGGCTCACAGATACGCAGTATTTT. Encoded protein: CASSSSYGGLTDTQYF.

This clonotype was recorded at least ten times. The chain uses TRBV6-1 and TRBJ2-3; 9 bases map to TRBD2. The CDR3 extends over 16 amino acids. V gave up 6 bases and J gave up 4 bases; unmatched junction bases: 11. Germline V CDR1 and CDR2: MNHNS, SASEGT. In DNA, the CDR3 is TGTGCCAGCAGGTGTGAGGGCGGGAGGGCCGCAGATACGCAGTATTTT. Amino acid sequence: CASRCEGGRAADTQYF.

This clonotype was seen a few times. The chain carries TRBV7-2 and TRBJ2-1; D unclear. V was pared by 3 bases and J by 6 bases, with 9 bases between. From germline, CDR1 is SGHTA and CDR2 FQGNSA. This CDR3 is 13 amino acids long. The CDR3 region has the DNA TGTGCCAGCAGCTTCTTGTGTGCCAATGAGCAGTTCTTC. It codes for CASSFLCANEQFF.